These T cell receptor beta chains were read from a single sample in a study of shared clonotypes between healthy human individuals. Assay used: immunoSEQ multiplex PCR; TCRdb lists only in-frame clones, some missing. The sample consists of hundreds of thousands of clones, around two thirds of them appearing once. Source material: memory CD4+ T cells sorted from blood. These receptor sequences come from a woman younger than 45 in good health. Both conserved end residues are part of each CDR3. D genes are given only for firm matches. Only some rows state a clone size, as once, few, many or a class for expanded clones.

CDR3nt: TGTGCCACCAGCAGAGTAGGGCGTTCCAGCACAGATACGCAGTATTTT
CDR3aa: CATSRVGRSSTDTQYF
v_gene: TRBV15
d_gene: .
j_gene: TRBJ2-3
abundance: .

CDR3nt: TGTGCCAGCAGCGTAGGCGACATTACTCGACCCACCATATATTTT
CDR3aa: CASSVGDITRPTIYF
v_gene: TRBV9
d_gene: .
j_gene: TRBJ1-3
abundance: .

CDR3nt: TGTGCCAGCAGCGTAGTAACTAGCGGGAGGGGGCTACAGGAGACCCAGTACTTC
CDR3aa: CASSVVTSGRGLQETQYF
v_gene: TRBV9
d_gene: TRBD2
j_gene: TRBJ2-5
abundance: .

CDR3nt: TGTGCCAGCAGCGTCGGACAGGGGGCCGGTTGGGACACTGAAGCTTTCTTT
CDR3aa: CASSVGQGAGWDTEAFF
v_gene: TRBV5-6
d_gene: TRBD1
j_gene: TRBJ1-1
abundance: .

CDR3nt: TGTGCCAGCAGCGTAGAAGAGGGGAGTGGGGGTTACAATGAGCAGTTCTTC
CDR3aa: CASSVEEGSGGYNEQFF
v_gene: TRBV9
d_gene: .
j_gene: TRBJ2-1
abundance: .

CDR3nt: TGTGCCAGCAGTATCAGGACAGGGGGCCAGCCCCAGCATTTT
CDR3aa: CASSIRTGGQPQHF
v_gene: TRBV27
d_gene: TRBD1
j_gene: TRBJ1-5
abundance: .

CDR3nt: TGTGCCAGCAGCTTAACGATCAGTGGCACTGAAGCTTTCTTT
CDR3aa: CASSLTISGTEAFF
v_gene: TRBV7-3
d_gene: .
j_gene: TRBJ1-1
abundance: .

CDR3nt: TGTGCCAGCAGCTCCGTCTTCGTGGGAGGAGGTGGGGAGCTGTTTTTT
CDR3aa: CASSSVFVGGGGELFF
v_gene: TRBV7-2
d_gene: .
j_gene: TRBJ2-2
abundance: .

CDR3nt: TGTGCCAGCAGGTCGACAGGGGGGTTCTCACCCCTCCACTTT
CDR3aa: CASRSTGGFSPLHF
v_gene: TRBV28
d_gene: TRBD1
j_gene: TRBJ1-6
abundance: .

CDR3nt: TGTGCCAGTACCCCGTCAGCGAAAAATAGCAATCAGCCCCAGCATTTT
CDR3aa: CASTPSAKNSNQPQHF
v_gene: TRBV19
d_gene: .
j_gene: TRBJ1-5
abundance: .

CDR3nt: TGTGCCAGCAGTGAATTACAGGGGGCGGTTCTGAAAGCTTTCTTT
CDR3aa: CASSELQGAVLKAFF
v_gene: TRBV2
d_gene: TRBD1
j_gene: TRBJ1-1
abundance: few

CDR3nt: TGTGCCAGCAGCTTTCAAGCGGGGGCCTACGAGCAGTACTTC
CDR3aa: CASSFQAGAYEQYF
v_gene: TRBV7-6
d_gene: TRBD2
j_gene: TRBJ2-7
abundance: .

CDR3nt: TGTGCCAGCAGCCAAGCATTTAGGGATTACGAGCAGTACTTC
CDR3aa: CASSQAFRDYEQYF
v_gene: TRBV14
d_gene: .
j_gene: TRBJ2-7
abundance: .